The 22 T cell receptor beta chains reported below all come from one sample, sequenced in a study of T cells of healthy individuals. From the 5' RACE reads, TCRdb called clonotypes with MiXCR, one entry per CDR3 protein. This table has under 70,000 distinct CDR3 sequences, around 15% appearing once. These receptors all stem from a human donor in good health.

This clonotype was recorded at least ten times. V is TRBV4-3 and J is TRBJ1-2, with D maybe TRBD1 (6 bases). With 2 bases removed from V and 6 bases from J, the gap between germline ends came to 16 bases. The CDR3 consists of 15 residues. The V gene's germline CDR1 is LGHNA and CDR2 YSLEER. CDR3 loop: CASSQRGVGVDGYTF. In DNA, the CDR3 is TGCGCCAGCAGCCAAAGGGGGGTGGGAGTGGATGGCTACACCTTC.

By sample share, this clonotype is medium-sized. V and J are TRBV5-5 and TRBJ1-5; 7 bases match TRBD1. CDR3 length: 14 residues. In germline, CDR1 is SGHKS, CDR2 YYEKEE (reference sequence). V shed 0 bases and J 5 bases; nucleotides not matched to a gene: 2. The CDR3 region has the DNA TGTGCCAGCAGCTTGGGTACAGGGGATCAGCCCCAGCATTTT. Amino acid sequence: CASSLGTGDQPQHF. The variable domain in full, with the rest retrieved from reference TRBV5-5 and TRBJ1-5, is DAGVTQSPTHLIKTRGQQVTLRCSPISGHKSVSWYQQVLGQGPQFIFQYYEKEERGRGNFPDRFSARQFPNYSSELNVNALLLGDSALYLCASSLGTGDQPQHFGDGTRLSIL.

With respect to this clonotype: Compared with germline, one end of the junction differs, possibly owing to a read error. This chain links TRBV6-2 or TRBV6-3 with TRBJ2-5; the D is unclear. The germline gives CDR1 MNHEY, CDR2 SVGEGT. The CDR3 length is 14 residues. The CDR3 DNA reads as TGTGCCAGCATAGGCCCCAAGACCGGAGAGACCCTGTACTTC. Protein sequence: CASIGPKTGETLYF.

The rearrangement uses TRBV5-1 and TRBJ2-5; D gene unclear. Germline V lookup: CDR1 SGHRS, CDR2 YFSETQ. Trimming removed 0 bases from V and 2 bases from J, with 8 bases in between. The CDR3 has 14 amino acids. CDR3 residues: CASSLVPTQETQYF. As DNA, the CDR3 is TGCGCCAGCAGCTTGGTGCCAACGCAAGAGACCCAGTACTTC.

The chain carries TRBV6-2 or TRBV6-3 and TRBJ2-1; D is uncertain. CDR1 is MNHEY and CDR2 is SVGEGT in the germline V gene. There are 12 residues in the CDR3. The V end lost 0 bases, the J end lost 10 bases, and 7 bases lay between the germline ends. The DNA for the CDR3 is TGTGCCAGCAGTTACTCGCCCTACGAGCAGTTCTTC. Translated: CASSYSPYEQFF.

This clonotype has at least ten counts. The chain employs TRBV27 and TRBJ1-2, with D perhaps TRBD1 (6 bases). V shed 6 bases and J shed 3 bases, with 17 bases lying between them. The CDR3 extends over 15 amino acids. Looked up from germline, CDR1 is MNHEY and CDR2 is SMNVEV (reference sequence). CDR3 protein: CASRPLGGADYGYTF. DNA for the CDR3: TGTGCCAGCAGGCCACTAGGGGGGGCCGACTATGGCTACACCTTC.

This clonotype was counted a few times. The V gene is TRBV28, the J gene TRBJ2-3, with TRBD2 matching 10 bases. The CDR3 has 15 amino acids. Trimming removed 8 bases from V and 2 bases from J; junction bases left unmatched: 7. Germline V gives CDR1 MDHEN, CDR2 SYDVKM. The CDR3 region has the DNA TGTGCCAGCCATACTAGCGGGGATTTCACAGATACGCAGTATTTT. Translated: CASHTSGDFTDTQYF. Complete variable domain (other parts from reference TRBV28 and TRBJ2-3): DVKVTQSSRYLVKRTGEKVFLECVQDMDHENMFWYRQDPGLGLRLIYFSYDVKMKEKGDIPEGYSVSREKKERFSLILESASTNQTSMYLCASHTSGDFTDTQYFGPGTRLTVL.

In its sample, this clonotype was seen a few times. V is TRBV6-2 or TRBV6-3 and J is TRBJ1-5; 7 positions agree with TRBD1. The V gene end was trimmed by 6 bases and the J gene end by 7 bases; junction bases not matched to a gene: 9. The germline CDR1 and CDR2 sequences are MNHEY and SVGEGT. This CDR3 comprises 14 residues. The CDR3 here is CASSHDRAGQPQHF. DNA for the CDR3: TGTGCCAGCAGCCACGACAGGGCAGGGCAGCCCCAGCATTTT.

The chain is built from TRBV2 and TRBJ1-2; weak D call: TRBD1 (6 bases). Trimming stripped 5 bases from V and 2 bases from J, with 9 bases between. This CDR3 is built from 13 residues. The V gene's germline CDR1 is SNHLY and CDR2 FYNNEI. In nucleotides, the CDR3 is TGTGCCAGCAGTACACAGGGAAACTATGGCTACACCTTC. This sequence encodes CASSTQGNYGYTF.

The chain links TRBV24-1 to TRBJ2-7, with D possibly being TRBD1 or TRBD2 (5 bases each). The CDR3 runs 18 residues. Germline CDR1 reads KGHDR; CDR2 reads SFDVKD. The germline V and J ends were trimmed by 4 bases and 2 bases, with 23 bases remaining between them. The DNA of the CDR3 is TGTGCCACCAGTGACCGAAGAAGTAGAGGGGACCGGACCTACGAGCAGTACTTC. Its translation is CATSDRRSRGDRTYEQYF.

This clonotype has a handful of counts. V gene TRBV25-1 combines with J gene TRBJ1-1, with TRBD1 as a possible D gene (5 bases). The CDR3 runs to 13 residues. Per germline, CDR1 MGHDK and CDR2 SYGVNS. The ends were cut back, 3 bases at V and 0 bases at J, with 5 bases in the middle. The CDR3 spells CASSDRVNTEAFF. The CDR3, as DNA: TGTGCCAGCAGTGACAGGGTGAACACTGAAGCTTTCTTT.

In this sample, this clonotype turned up a few times. The junction shows a germline mismatch at one end, possibly a read error. V usage is TRBV20-1 and J usage is TRBJ1-2; 7 nucleotides line up with TRBD1. CDR3 length: 15 residues. The germline V gene has CDR1 DFQATT and CDR2 SNEGSKA (reference sequence). The CDR3 here is CSAKGGGDRRYGYTF. The CDR3 DNA reads TGTAGTGCAAAGGGAGGGGGGGACAGAAGATATGGCTACACCTTC.

The chain couples TRBV5-1 to TRBJ2-3, with D maybe TRBD2 (6 bases). The V gene's germline CDR1 is SGHRS and CDR2 YFSETQ. V lost 3 bases, J lost 5 bases, and 22 bases lay in between. The CDR3 runs 17 residues. The CDR3 reads CASSWGDGTASGDTQYF. CDR3 DNA: TGCGCCAGCAGCTGGGGGGACGGGACCGCAAGTGGAGATACGCAGTATTTT.

V is TRBV7-7 and J is TRBJ2-2; 10 nucleotides agree with TRBD2. Germline CDR1 reads SSHAT; CDR2 reads FNYEAQ (reference sequence). This CDR3 is 15 amino acids long. With 6 bases clipped from V and 3 bases from J, the junction kept 4 bases outside the gene matches. The DNA of the CDR3 is TGTGCCAGCAGGCCTACTAGCGGGGACACCGGGGAGCTGTTTTTT. Protein product: CASRPTSGDTGELFF.

Worth noting for this clonotype: This may come from a read error, since a much larger clone is one base off. The chain combines TRBV9 with TRBJ1-2; D gene uncertain. V was clipped by 4 bases and J by 7 bases, with 11 bases between them. CDR1 is SGDLS, CDR2 YYNGEE, per germline. There are 12 residues in the CDR3. The CDR3 DNA sequence: TGTGCCAGCAGCCTCCTGACGTGTGGCTACACCTTC. Protein: CASSLLTCGYTF.

This sequence joins TRBV7-3 and TRBJ2-3; TRBD1 or TRBD2 may be the D gene (5 bases each). The germline V gene has CDR1 SGHTA and CDR2 FQGTGA. V was pared by 5 bases and J by 2 bases, with 11 bases between. The length of the CDR3 is 14 residues. This chain's CDR3 is CASSLDGATDTQYF. The DNA of the CDR3 is TGTGCCAGCAGCCTGGACGGGGCCACAGATACGCAGTATTTT.

This clonotype showed up many times. The chain employs TRBV7-2 and TRBJ2-7; D perhaps matches TRBD2 (6 bases). The CDR3 spans 17 residues. Trimming pared 5 bases from V and 2 bases from J, leaving 22 bases between. CDR1 and CDR2 from the germline V gene are SGHTA and FQGNSA. This CDR3 is CASSPVGGATLPYEQYF. The CDR3 DNA reads as TGTGCCAGCAGCCCTGTAGGAGGGGCGACCCTACCCTACGAGCAGTACTTC.

As for this clonotype: An end of the junction differs from the germline gene, which may be a read error. This chain uses TRBV29-1 with TRBJ2-5, with D possibly TRBD2 on 5 matching bases. This CDR3 is 12 amino acids long. Germline CDR1 and CDR2: SQVTM and ANQGSEA. The CDR3 region has the DNA TGCAGCGTACGGACTTCAGCCAGCCCCTCGGCCTTC. Its translation: CSVRTSASPSAF.

The chain links TRBV20-1 to TRBJ2-3; D remains unclear. The V gene's germline CDR1 is DFQATT and CDR2 SNEGSKA (reference sequence). The CDR3 extends over 14 amino acids. Trimming took off 3 bases at V and 0 bases at J, with 10 bases between the two ends. In nucleotides, the CDR3 is TGCAGTGCTAGTTGGTCTACTAGCACAGATACGCAGTATTTT. It translates to CSASWSTSTDTQYF.

This clonotype was found many times. V is TRBV20-1 and J is TRBJ2-1; the D call may be TRBD1 or TRBD2 (5 bases each). Deletions cut 3 bases from V and 0 bases from J, with 21 bases between. The CDR3 loop spans 18 amino acids. CDR1 DFQATT and CDR2 SNEGSKA come from the germline V gene (reference sequence). Here the CDR3 reads CSASIPGRGVSSYNEQFF. In nucleotides, the CDR3 is TGCAGTGCTAGTATTCCTGGCCGGGGCGTGAGCTCCTACAATGAGCAGTTCTTC.

The table lists this clonotype with many counts. This sequence joins TRBV11-2 and TRBJ1-6; 8 positions agree with TRBD1. The V gene end was trimmed by 5 bases and the J gene end by 11 bases; junction bases not matched to a gene: 17. The CDR3 sequence is 17 residues long. Germline-derived CDR1 and CDR2 are SGHAT and FQNNGV. CDR3 sequence: CASSVTLGTGLSPPLHF. CDR3 sequence (DNA): TGTGCCAGCAGCGTTACGCTCGGGACAGGCCTCAGCCCACCCCTCCACTTT.

The chain is built from TRBV12-5 and TRBJ2-7; D not certain. This CDR3 is built from 12 residues. Trimming left V 0 bases short and J 4 bases short, with 4 bases between. Germline V CDR1 and CDR2: LGHNT, FRNRAP. The DNA for the CDR3 is TGTGCTAGTGGTTTGGTCCGTTACGAGCAGTACTTC. Encoded protein: CASGLVRYEQYF.